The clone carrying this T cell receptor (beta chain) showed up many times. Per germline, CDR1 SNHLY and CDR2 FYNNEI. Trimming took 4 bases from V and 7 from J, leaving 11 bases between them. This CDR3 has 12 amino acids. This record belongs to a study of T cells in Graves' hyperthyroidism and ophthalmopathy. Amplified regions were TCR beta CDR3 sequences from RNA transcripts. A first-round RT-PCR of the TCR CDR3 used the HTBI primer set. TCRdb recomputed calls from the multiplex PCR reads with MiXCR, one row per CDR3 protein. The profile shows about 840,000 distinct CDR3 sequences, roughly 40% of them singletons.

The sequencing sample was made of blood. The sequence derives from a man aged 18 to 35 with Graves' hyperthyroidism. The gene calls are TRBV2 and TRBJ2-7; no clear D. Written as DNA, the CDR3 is TGTGCCAGCAGTGGGGAAGTGGGAGAGCAGTACTTC. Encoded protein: CASSGEVGEQYF.